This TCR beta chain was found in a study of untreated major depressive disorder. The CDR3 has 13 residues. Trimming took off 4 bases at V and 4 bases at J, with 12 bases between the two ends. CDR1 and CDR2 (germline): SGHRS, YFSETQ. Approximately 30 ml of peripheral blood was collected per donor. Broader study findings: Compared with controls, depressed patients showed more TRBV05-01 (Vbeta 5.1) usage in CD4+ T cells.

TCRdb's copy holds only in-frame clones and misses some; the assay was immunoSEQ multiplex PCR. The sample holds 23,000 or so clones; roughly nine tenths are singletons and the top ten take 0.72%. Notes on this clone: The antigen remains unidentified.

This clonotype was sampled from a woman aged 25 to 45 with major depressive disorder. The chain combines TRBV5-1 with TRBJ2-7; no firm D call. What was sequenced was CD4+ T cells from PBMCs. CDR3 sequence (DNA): TGCGCCAGCAGCCTAAAAGATGGGTACGAGCAGTACTTC. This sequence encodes CASSLKDGYEQYF. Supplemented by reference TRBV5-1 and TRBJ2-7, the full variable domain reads KAGVTQTPRYLIKTRGQQVTLSCSPISGHRSVSWYQQTPGQGLQFLFEYFSETQRNKGNFPGRFSGRQFSNSRSEMNVSTLELGDSALYLCASSLKDGYEQYFGPGTRLTVT.